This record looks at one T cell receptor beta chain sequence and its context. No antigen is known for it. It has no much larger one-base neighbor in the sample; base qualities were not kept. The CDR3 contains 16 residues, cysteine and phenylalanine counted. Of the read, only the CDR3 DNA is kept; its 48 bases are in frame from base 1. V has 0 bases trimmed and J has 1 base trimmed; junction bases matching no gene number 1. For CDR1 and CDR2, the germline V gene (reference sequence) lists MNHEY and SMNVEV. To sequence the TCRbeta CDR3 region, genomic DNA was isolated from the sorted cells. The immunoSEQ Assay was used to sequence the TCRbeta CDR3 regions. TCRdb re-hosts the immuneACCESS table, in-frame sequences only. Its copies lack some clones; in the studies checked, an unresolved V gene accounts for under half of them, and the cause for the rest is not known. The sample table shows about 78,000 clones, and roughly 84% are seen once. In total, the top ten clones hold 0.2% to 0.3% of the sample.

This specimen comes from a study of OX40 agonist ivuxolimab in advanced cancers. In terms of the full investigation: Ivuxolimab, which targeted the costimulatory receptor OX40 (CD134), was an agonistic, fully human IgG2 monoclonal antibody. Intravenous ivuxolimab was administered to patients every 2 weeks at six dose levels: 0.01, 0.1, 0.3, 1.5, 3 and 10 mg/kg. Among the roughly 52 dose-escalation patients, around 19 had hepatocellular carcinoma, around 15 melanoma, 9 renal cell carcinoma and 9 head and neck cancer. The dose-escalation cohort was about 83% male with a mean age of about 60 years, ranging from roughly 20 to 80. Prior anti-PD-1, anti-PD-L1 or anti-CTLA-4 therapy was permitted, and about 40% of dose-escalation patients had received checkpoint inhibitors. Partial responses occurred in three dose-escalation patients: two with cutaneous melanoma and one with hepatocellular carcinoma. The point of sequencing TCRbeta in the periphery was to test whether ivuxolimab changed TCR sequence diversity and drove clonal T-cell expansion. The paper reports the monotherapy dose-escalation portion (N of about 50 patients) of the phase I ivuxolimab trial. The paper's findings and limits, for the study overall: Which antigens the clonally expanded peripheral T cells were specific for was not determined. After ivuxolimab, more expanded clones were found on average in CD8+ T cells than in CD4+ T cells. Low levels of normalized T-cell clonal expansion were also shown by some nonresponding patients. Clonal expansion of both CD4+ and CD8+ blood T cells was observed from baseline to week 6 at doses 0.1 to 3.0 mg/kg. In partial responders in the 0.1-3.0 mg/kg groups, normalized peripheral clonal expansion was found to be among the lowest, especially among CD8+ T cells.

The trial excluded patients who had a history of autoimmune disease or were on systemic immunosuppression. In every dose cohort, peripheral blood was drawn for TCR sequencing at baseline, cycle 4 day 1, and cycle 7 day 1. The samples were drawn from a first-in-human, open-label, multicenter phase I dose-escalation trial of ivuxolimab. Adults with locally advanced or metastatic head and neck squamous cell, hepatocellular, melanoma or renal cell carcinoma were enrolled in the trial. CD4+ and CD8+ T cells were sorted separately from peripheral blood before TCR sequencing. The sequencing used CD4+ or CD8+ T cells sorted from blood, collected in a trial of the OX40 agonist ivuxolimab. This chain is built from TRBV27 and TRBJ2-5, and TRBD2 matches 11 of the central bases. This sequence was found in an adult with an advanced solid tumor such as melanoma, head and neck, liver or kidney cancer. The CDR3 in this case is CASSLSTSGSQETQYF. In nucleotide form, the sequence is TGTGCCAGCAGTTTATCAACTAGCGGGAGCCAAGAGACCCAGTACTTC.